This T cell receptor (beta chain) was captured in a study of T cell repertoires in cytomegalovirus infection. Study information: Recently identified HLA-C-restricted CMV epitopes were used, and well-studied HLA-B-restricted CMV epitopes were used as well. Matching HLA type and CMV infection were both indicated by public TCR beta signatures. Findings and caveats of the study: Identification of carriers of CMV plus the relevant HLA was achieved through cumulative public TCR beta family frequency. Clonotype analysis showed dominance of the ex vivo response by HLA-C-restricted CMV-specific TCR beta clonotypes.

Using its own MiXCR run on the reads, TCRdb lists one record per CDR3 protein. The sample holds roughly 860,000 distinct CDR3 sequences, roughly 33% seen once. Germline V gene sequence: CDR1 MNHEY, CDR2 SVGAGI. The CDR3 runs 14 residues. Trimming shortened V by 0 bases and J by 4 bases, and 8 bases separated the two germline ends. This clonotype was counted only a few times. The antigen is undetermined. The chain joins TRBV6-5 to TRBJ2-3, with D unresolved. Specimen: cultured CD8+ T cells from PBMCs, collected from culture after CMV antigen stimulation. The origin of this receptor is a human donor in good health (CMV status not recorded). Some clones in this sample may be carry-over from other donors' samples. The CDR3: CASSYSSLPDTQYF. CDR3 sequence (DNA): TGTGCCAGCAGTTACTCCTCCCTACCAGATACGCAGTATTTT.